These 9 T cell receptor beta chains were all obtained from the same sample, sequenced in a study of breast tumors, draining lymph nodes, adjacent tissues. The lymph nodes were axillary draining lymph nodes from breast cancer patients. TCRdb ran MiXCR on the multiplex PCR reads and lists one entry per CDR3 protein. The sample comprises roughly 80,000 distinct CDR3 sequences, approximately 19% of which are singletons, and about 2.2% rests with the top ten. The sequenced sample consisted of axillary lymph node tissue. All receptors derive from a female donor with breast cancer. Some clones in this sample may be carry-over from other donors' samples.

The chain has TRBV19 and TRBJ2-2; 13 bases align to TRBD2. The CDR3 has 22 amino acids. With V trimmed by 2 bases and J by 4 bases, 19 bases remained unmatched. Germline V gives CDR1 LNHDA, CDR2 SQIVND (reference sequence). CDR3: CASSIIRNIQGLAGASTGELFF. CDR3 DNA: TGTGCCAGTAGTATAATACGTAATATTCAAGGACTAGCGGGAGCCTCCACCGGGGAGCTGTTTTTT. Full variable domain (missing parts from reference TRBV19 and TRBJ2-2): DGGITQSPKYLFRKEGQNVTLSCEQNLNHDAMYWYRQDPGQGLRLIYYSQIVNDFQKGDIAEGYSVSREKKESFPLTVTSAQKNPTAFYLCASSIIRNIQGLAGASTGELFFGEGSRLTVL.

This clonotype is a singleton in its sample. This chain joins TRBV2 and TRBJ1-1; unclear D gene. The CDR3 runs 13 residues. V lost 0 bases and J 3 bases, leaving 5 bases between the germline ends. Germline V gene data show CDR1 as SNHLY and CDR2 as FYNNEI. The CDR3 DNA follows: TGTGCCAGCAGTGAAGCTCCCTACACTGAAGCTTTCTTT. It specifies CASSEAPYTEAFF.

The chain couples TRBV3-1 to TRBJ1-5; D call uncertain. Between the trimmed V and J ends, which lost 1 base and 4 bases, there was a span of 5 bases. CDR1 LGHDT and CDR2 YNNKEL come from the germline V gene (reference sequence). This CDR3 region has 13 residues. The CDR3 spells CASSQGQNQPQHF. Written as DNA, the CDR3 is TGTGCCAGCAGCCAAGGGCAAAATCAGCCCCAGCATTTT.

As regards this clonotype: The conserved phenylalanine or tryptophan normally closing the CDR3 is absent here, so this likely arose from a read error. The DNA is omitted, as the CDR3 cannot be located on it reliably, and the CDR3 follows TCRdb's listing. The chain recombines TRBV20-1 with TRBJ2-7; the table's D call, TRBD2, has no DNA check behind it. Germline V gene sequence: CDR1 DFQATT, CDR2 SNEGSKA (reference sequence). Inclusive of both ends, the CDR3 amounts to 13 amino acids. CDR3 in amino acids: CSAREGLAYEHYS.

Ten or more counts support this clonotype. J is TRBJ2-1 and V is TRBV4-2, with D unresolved. Germline CDR1 LGHNA, CDR2 YNFKEQ. V was cut by 1 base and J by 5 bases, with 6 bases left in between. The CDR3 extends over 13 amino acids. The CDR3 sequence is CASSQVADNEQFF. The CDR3 region has the DNA TGTGCCAGCAGCCAAGTTGCGGACAATGAGCAGTTCTTC.

As regards this clonotype: The junction differs from germline at one of its ends, possibly a read error. The chain employs TRBV11-2 and TRBJ2-7; 7 nucleotides match TRBD2. CDR1 and CDR2 (germline): SGHAT, FQNNGV. This CDR3 region has 16 residues. The CDR3 nucleotides read TGTGCTAGCAGCTTAGGCTGGGGGACGGGAGGCTACGAGCAGTACTTC. Amino acids: CASSLGWGTGGYEQYF.

Many counts were recorded for this clonotype. This sequence joins TRBV7-9 and TRBJ2-5; D gene uncertain. V lost 6 bases to trimming and J lost 5 bases, with 7 bases between them. The CDR3 runs 11 residues. Germline-derived CDR1 and CDR2 are SEHNR and FQNEAQ (reference sequence). The CDR3 nucleotides read TGTGCCAGCAGTTTGTCGGAGACCCAGTACTTC. Translation: CASSLSETQYF.

This clonotype was observed many times. V usage is TRBV4-1 and J usage is TRBJ2-2; no firm D call. Germline V lookup: CDR1 MGHRA, CDR2 YSYEKL. Trimming took off 4 bases at V and 2 bases at J, with 8 bases between the two ends. The CDR3 sequence is 14 residues long. The CDR3 coding sequence is TGCGCCAGCAGCCTAGACGGAAACACCGGGGAGCTGTTTTTT. It yields the protein CASSLDGNTGELFF.

This clonotype was seen ten or more times. The V gene is TRBV4-1, the J gene TRBJ1-2; no firm D call. The germline V gene encodes CDR1 MGHRA and CDR2 YSYEKL. V dropped 0 bases and J dropped 1 base, with 9 bases sitting between them. This CDR3 has 15 residues. The CDR3, as DNA: TGCGCCAGCAGCCAAGATCCGGAGTTTAACTATGGCTACACCTTC. It yields the protein CASSQDPEFNYGYTF.